The source of this TCR beta chain is a study of T cells in Graves' hyperthyroidism and ophthalmopathy. This clonotype appeared many times. In germline, CDR1 is MGHRA, CDR2 YSYEKL. V was pared by 1 base and J by 6 bases, with 16 bases between. This CDR3 is 17 amino acids long. Amplification targeted TCR beta CDR3 regions from RNA transcripts. HTBI primers were employed in a first-round RT-PCR of the TCR CDR3. TCRdb recomputed calls from the multiplex PCR reads with MiXCR, one row per CDR3 protein. The sample includes fewer than 750,000 distinct CDR3 sequences, approximately 44% seen only once; the top ten take 7.5% to 8.5%.

The chain carries TRBV4-1 and TRBJ1-6; tentative D call: TRBD1 (5 bases). The sample taken for sequencing was peripheral blood or thyroid tissue (not recorded which). This sequence was found in a woman under 30 with Graves' hyperthyroidism. In DNA, the CDR3 is TGCGCCAGCAGCCAAGCTGTGGTCTGGCAGGGTAATTCACCCCTCCACTTT. The encoded protein is CASSQAVVWQGNSPLHF.